Each of the 8 T cell receptor beta chains below was sequenced from the same sample in a study of beta chain features in type 1 diabetes. Broader study findings: Among patients with Type 1 diabetes, TCRB CDR3s were moderately but significantly shorter in every one of the four CD4+ subsets.

As every portion of the isolated RNA was reverse transcribed, the sequencing read expressed TCRB transcripts. Here immunoSEQ multiplex PCR was the method, and the copy in TCRdb shows in-frame clones only, minus some. Found here are about 160,000 clones, approximately 8.1% of them singletons; the top ten hold approximately 0.54%. No antigen is known for these receptors. Sample: central memory CD4+ T cells from blood. These receptors came from a man aged 18 to 29 with type 1 diabetes.

There are a few counts of this clone. The genes are TRBV28 and TRBJ2-1, with 9 bases identical to TRBD1. The CDR3 runs 16 residues. With V trimmed by 4 bases and J by 9 bases, 13 bases remained unmatched. The germline V gene encodes CDR1 MDHEN and CDR2 SYDVKM. This chain's CDR3 is CASSSTAGTGNSEQFF. The CDR3 coding sequence is TGTGCCAGCAGTTCAACAGCCGGGACAGGGAACAGTGAGCAGTTCTTC.

This clone showed up many times. The genes are TRBV28 and TRBJ2-1, with 7 bases identical to TRBD1. Germline V gene data show CDR1 as MDHEN and CDR2 as SYDVKM. The CDR3 totals 13 residues. With 11 bases clipped from V and 1 base from J, the junction kept 5 bases outside the gene matches. This CDR3 reads CASATGSYNEQFF. The CDR3 DNA reads as TGTGCCTCCGCGACAGGGTCCTACAATGAGCAGTTCTTC.

In this sample, this clone turned up a few times. The rearrangement uses TRBV28 and TRBJ2-7; TRBD1 matches 10 bases. The V gene end was trimmed by 6 bases and the J gene end by 5 bases; junction bases not matched to a gene: 10. Germline V gene data show CDR1 as MDHEN and CDR2 as SYDVKM. The CDR3 consists of 15 residues. The CDR3 sequence: CASSAQDRGINEQYF. The CDR3 nucleotides read TGTGCCAGCAGCGCCCAGGACAGGGGGATAAACGAGCAGTACTTC.

CDR3 in amino acids: CASSMGLQSHEQYF. CDR3 nucleotides: TGTGCCAGCAGCATGGGACTCCAATCCCACGAGCAGTACTTC. This chain uses TRBV2 with TRBJ2-7; tentatively, D is TRBD2 (6 bases). Deletions cut 6 bases from V and 5 bases from J, with 17 bases between. The CDR3 contains 14 residues. CDR1 and CDR2 from the germline V gene are SNHLY and FYNNEI.

The V call is TRBV6-5, the J call TRBJ2-7; 7 nucleotides line up with TRBD2. From germline, CDR1 is MNHEY and CDR2 SVGAGI. CDR3 length: 15 residues. With 5 bases clipped from V and 4 bases from J, the junction kept 11 bases outside the gene matches. This CDR3 reads CASSATGGSGYEQYF. Written as DNA, the CDR3 is TGTGCCAGCAGTGCAACGGGCGGGAGTGGGTACGAGCAGTACTTC.

This clone was detected many times. The sample has other DNA sequences that encode this CDR3 too. This chain connects TRBV30 to TRBJ2-5, with 7 bases aligning to TRBD2. Germline CDR1 and CDR2: GTSNPN and SVGIG (reference sequence). V gave up 0 bases and J gave up 2 bases; unmatched junction bases: 3. CDR3 length equals 14 residues. CDR3 sequence (DNA): TGTGCCTGGAGTGTGCAGGGAGGGCAAGAGACCCAGTACTTC. This sequence encodes CAWSVQGGQETQYF.

V is TRBV30 and J is TRBJ2-1; TRBD1 is a possible D gene (6 bases). The CDR3 extends over 11 amino acids. Trimming removed 4 bases at V and 5 bases at J, with 6 bases between. CDR1 is GTSNPN and CDR2 is SVGIG in the germline V gene (reference sequence). The CDR3 loop is CAWTGDNEQFF. CDR3 nucleotide sequence: TGTGCCTGGACAGGGGACAATGAGCAGTTCTTC.

This clone came up many times. This chain connects TRBV28 to TRBJ2-3, with a tentative D call TRBD2 (6 bases). CDR3 length equals 13 residues. Trimming shortened V by 5 bases and J by 11 bases, and 17 bases separated the two germline ends. Germline V CDR1 and CDR2: MDHEN, SYDVKM. The chain's CDR3 is CASSPSPGTGQYF. CDR3 nucleotide sequence: TGTGCCAGCAGTCCCTCACCGGGGACTGGGCAGTATTTT.